This passage covers 25 T cell receptor beta chains from one sample sequenced in a study of blood T cell repertoires in COVID-19. The data were produced by immunoSEQ multiplex PCR, yet TCRdb's version contains in-frame clones alone and is incomplete. The sample includes about 190,000 clones, roughly 89% of them seen just once. Sequenced material: peripheral blood. All receptors come from a man aged 35 to 55 with acute or convalescent COVID-19.

The gene calls are TRBV2 and TRBJ1-2; D is uncertain. Trimming stripped 0 bases from V and 6 bases from J, with 11 bases between. Germline V gives CDR1 SNHLY, CDR2 FYNNEI. The CDR3 has 14 residues. CDR3 loop: CASSEATPVDGYTF. The CDR3 DNA follows: TGTGCCAGCAGTGAAGCGACTCCCGTAGATGGCTACACCTTC.

The rearrangement joins TRBV3-1 (or the pseudogene TRBV3-2) to TRBJ1-6, with D maybe TRBD1 (6 bases). Germline V gene data show CDR1 as LGHDT and CDR2 as YNNKEL (reference sequence). Trimming shortened V by 10 bases and J by 8 bases, and 18 bases separated the two germline ends. CDR3 length equals 14 residues. The CDR3 DNA is TGTGCCACCTCCTCCCGGGACAATCATTCACCCCTCCACTTT. Residues: CATSSRDNHSPLHF.

This clone appeared a few times. This rearrangement joins TRBV5-1 to TRBJ2-7; the D gene is possibly TRBD1 (5 bases). V was trimmed by 1 base and J by 5 bases, leaving 16 bases between them. There are 15 residues in the CDR3. The germline V gene has CDR1 SGHRS and CDR2 YFSETQ. The CDR3: CASSLMPGQKNEQYF. CDR3 sequence (DNA): TGCGCCAGCAGCTTGATGCCAGGGCAGAAGAACGAGCAGTACTTC.

This clone was seen once. The V and J genes are TRBV5-1 and TRBJ1-6, with TRBD1 matching over 9 bases. This CDR3 contains 17 residues. Trimming removed 4 bases from V and 10 bases from J; junction bases left unmatched: 15. The germline gives CDR1 SGHRS, CDR2 YFSETQ. CDR3 in amino acids: CASSVFLGQGGNSPLHF. The CDR3 DNA follows: TGCGCCAGCAGCGTCTTTCTGGGACAGGGAGGAAACTCACCCCTCCACTTT.

V and J are TRBV12-5 and TRBJ2-5, with TRBD2 matching over 9 bases. The CDR3 is made up of 15 amino acids. The ends lost 5 bases at V and 5 bases at J; junction bases unmatched: 9. Per germline, CDR1 LGHNT and CDR2 FRNRAP. The CDR3 DNA is TGTGCTAGTGGTCCCGGCGGGGGGGCCCGGGAGACCCAGTACTTC. Amino acids: CASGPGGGARETQYF.

The J gene is TRBJ2-7, the V gene TRBV5-4; 8 nucleotides match TRBD1. V lost 2 bases, J lost 7 bases, and 11 bases stayed unmatched. The CDR3 length is 15 residues. Germline V gene lookup returns CDR1 SGHNT and CDR2 YYREEE (reference sequence). This CDR3 reads CASSFAGQGSWEQYF. The CDR3 DNA is TGTGCCAGCAGCTTTGCAGGACAGGGCTCTTGGGAGCAGTACTTC.

This chain joins TRBV27 and TRBJ1-2; D uncertain. Germline V gene data show CDR1 as MNHEY and CDR2 as SMNVEV (reference sequence). The CDR3 consists of 16 residues. The V gene lost 4 bases and the J gene lost 2 bases, with 17 bases spanning the gap. Here the CDR3 reads CASSYLSGGGNYGYTF. CDR3 nucleotide sequence: TGTGCCAGCAGTTACCTGTCGGGAGGAGGGAACTATGGCTACACCTTC.

Points on this clone: An end of the junction differs from the germline gene, which may be a read error. This sequence joins TRBV7-2 and TRBJ2-7; 8 bases are shared with TRBD1. The CDR3 contains 13 residues. Germline CDR1 reads SGHTA; CDR2 reads FQGNSA. The CDR3 spells CASSVARGHEQYF. The CDR3 DNA reads TGTGCCAGCAGCGTAGCCAGGGGGCACGAGCAGTACTTC.

The chain joins TRBV6-5 to TRBJ2-7; 7 positions agree with TRBD2. CDR3 length: 12 amino acids. Germline values: CDR1 MNHEY, CDR2 SVGAGI. The V gene end was trimmed by 10 bases and the J gene end by 6 bases; junction bases not matched to a gene: 9. CDR3 residues: CANTGERGEQYF. CDR3 sequence (DNA): TGTGCCAATACCGGTGAGCGGGGCGAGCAGTACTTC.

This clone occurred once. The chain couples TRBV7-6 to TRBJ1-5, with D maybe TRBD1 (5 bases). CDR3 length: 16 amino acids. V lost 0 bases, J lost 4 bases, and 13 bases lay in between. The germline V gene encodes CDR1 SGHVS and CDR2 FNYEAQ. DNA of the CDR3: TGTGCCAGCAGCTTAGCGCCGGTGGGGGGGAATCAGCCCCAGCATTTT. Encoded protein: CASSLAPVGGNQPQHF. Drawing the rest from reference TRBV7-6 and TRBJ1-5, the complete variable domain is GAGVSQSPRYKVTKRGQDVALRCDPISGHVSLYWYRQALGQGPEFLTYFNYEAQQDKSGLPNDRFSAERPEGSISTLTIQRTEQRDSAMYRCASSLAPVGGNQPQHFGDGTRLSIL.

The chain combines TRBV27 with TRBJ2-3; 10 bases are a match to TRBD2. This CDR3 contains 15 residues. V lost 7 bases and J lost 5; bases outside the gene matches: 9. From germline, CDR1 is MNHEY and CDR2 SMNVEV (reference sequence). The CDR3 loop reads CASTTERGGRDTQYF. As DNA, the CDR3 is TGTGCCAGCACCACCGAGCGGGGGGGCAGAGATACGCAGTATTTT.

The chain has TRBV30 and TRBJ1-2; TRBD1 might be the D (5 bases). The length of the CDR3 is 13 residues. Per germline, CDR1 GTSNPN and CDR2 SVGIG (reference sequence). The V end was cut by 3 bases, the J end by 6 bases, with 14 bases between. CDR3 loop: CAWRARGVDGYTF. Here the CDR3 DNA reads TGTGCCTGGAGAGCAAGGGGTGTGGATGGCTACACCTTC.

J is TRBJ2-2 and V is TRBV10-3, with D maybe TRBD2 (5 bases). The CDR3 is made up of 14 amino acids. Germline-derived CDR1 and CDR2 are ENHRY and SYGVKD. V lost 8 bases to trimming and J lost 0 bases, with 10 bases between them. The CDR3 DNA reads as TGTGCCATCGGACTTACATCGAACACCGGGGAGCTGTTTTTT. Encoded protein: CAIGLTSNTGELFF.

This clone was detected a few times. This chain uses TRBV10-3 with TRBJ2-2; perhaps TRBD2 as D (6 bases). Germline V gene lookup returns CDR1 ENHRY and CDR2 SYGVKD. CDR3 length: 12 residues. V dropped 8 bases and J dropped 5 bases, with 9 bases sitting between them. CDR3 DNA: TGTGCCATCGGGGGGTCGACCGGGGAGCTGTTTTTT. It specifies CAIGGSTGELFF.

The chain combines TRBV2 with TRBJ1-2; tentative D call: TRBD1 (5 bases). CDR1 SNHLY and CDR2 FYNNEI come from the germline V gene. Trimming removed 6 bases from V and 7 bases from J, with 15 bases in between. This CDR3 has 13 residues. CDR3 loop: CASRTSGLGGYTF. The CDR3 coding sequence is TGTGCCAGCAGAACCTCAGGGCTGGGTGGCTACACCTTC.

The chain has TRBV7-8 and TRBJ1-6; TRBD1 might be the D (6 bases). Trimming removed 5 bases from V and 0 bases from J, with 14 bases in between. The germline CDR1 and CDR2 sequences are SGHVS and FQNEAQ. The CDR3 contains 17 residues. Written as DNA, the CDR3 is TGTGCCAGCAGCCCGGACAGCTTTAGCTCCTATAATTCACCCCTCCACTTT. It translates to CASSPDSFSSYNSPLHF.

The chain links TRBV15 to TRBJ2-3, with 9 positions matching TRBD1. V lost 5 bases, J lost 2 bases, and 8 bases stayed unmatched. There are 16 residues in the CDR3. Germline loops: CDR1 LNHNV, CDR2 YYDKDF (reference sequence). The CDR3 loop is CATSVPGQGTTDTQYF. CDR3 sequence (DNA): TGTGCCACCAGCGTCCCGGGACAGGGAACCACAGATACGCAGTATTTT.

The chain carries TRBV5-5 and TRBJ1-2, with D maybe TRBD1 (5 bases). CDR1 and CDR2 (germline): SGHKS, YYEKEE (reference sequence). V lost 4 bases, J lost 6 bases, and 13 bases lay in between. This CDR3 contains 13 residues. CDR3 sequence: CASSSNTGNGYTF. The CDR3 DNA is TGTGCCAGCAGCAGTAATACAGGAAATGGCTACACCTTC.

The V call is TRBV11-2, the J call TRBJ2-3; 9 bases fit TRBD2. V lost 5 bases, J lost 5 bases, and 11 bases stayed unmatched. This CDR3 comprises 16 residues. Germline V gene data show CDR1 as SGHAT and CDR2 as FQNNGV. CDR3 region: CASSINLRGGQDTQYF. The CDR3 DNA follows: TGTGCCAGCAGCATTAATCTGCGGGGGGGCCAAGATACGCAGTATTTT.

This sequence joins TRBV11-2 and TRBJ1-6; D is unresolved. V was trimmed by 1 base and J by 0 bases, leaving 7 bases between them. CDR1 and CDR2 from the germline V gene are SGHAT and FQNNGV. CDR3 length equals 16 residues. Written as DNA, the CDR3 is TGTGCCAGCAGCTTAGTTGGGAGCTCCTATAATTCACCCCTCCACTTT. Amino acid sequence: CASSLVGSSYNSPLHF.

This clone was counted a single time. The J gene is TRBJ1-2, the V gene TRBV6-5, with a weak D call TRBD1 (5 bases). Per germline, CDR1 MNHEY and CDR2 SVGAGI. The CDR3 spans 15 residues. Trimming removed 7 bases from V and 4 bases from J, with 19 bases in between. CDR3 region: CASTGGRQSPYGYTF. In DNA, the CDR3 is TGTGCCAGCACCGGAGGGCGACAGTCACCCTATGGCTACACCTTC.

This chain links TRBV3-1 (or the pseudogene TRBV3-2) with TRBJ1-4; TRBD1 is a possible D gene (6 bases). Germline V lookup: CDR1 LGHDT, CDR2 YNNKEL (reference sequence). Trimming pared 6 bases from V and 6 bases from J, leaving 17 bases between. This CDR3 is built from 15 residues. CDR3 nucleotides: TGTGCCAGCAGGCGGACAGTATACGGGGATGAAAAACTGTTTTTT. It translates to CASRRTVYGDEKLFF.

Here the CDR3 DNA reads TGTGCCAGCAGCCCTGCAGGGGGAATTGCGGAGACCCAGTACTTC. It specifies CASSPAGGIAETQYF. V usage is TRBV6-4 and J usage is TRBJ2-5, with 7 bases identical to TRBD1. Looked up from germline, CDR1 is MRHNA and CDR2 is SNTAGT. Losses at the gene ends were 6 bases for V and 5 bases for J; bases not matched to a gene: 12. The CDR3 totals 15 residues.

The rearrangement links TRBV3-1 (or the pseudogene TRBV3-2) to TRBJ2-1; 10 bases line up with TRBD2. Germline-derived CDR1 and CDR2 are LGHDT and YNNKEL (reference sequence). V shed 3 bases and J 6 bases; nucleotides not matched to a gene: 8. The length of the CDR3 is 16 residues. The chain's CDR3 is CASSQATSGPLNEQFF. The DNA of the CDR3 is TGTGCCAGCAGCCAGGCGACTAGCGGGCCCCTCAATGAGCAGTTCTTC.

V gene TRBV6-2 or TRBV6-3 combines with J gene TRBJ2-7; TRBD2 aligns across 13 bases. This CDR3 comprises 16 residues. Trimming at V came to 0 bases and at J to 3 bases, leaving 2 bases not matched to a gene. Per germline, CDR1 MNHEY and CDR2 SVGEGT. In nucleotides, the CDR3 is TGTGCCAGCAGTTACTCGGGACTAGCGGGATTCTACGAGCAGTACTTC. Its protein is CASSYSGLAGFYEQYF.